The clone carrying this T cell receptor (beta chain) has only a few counts. Its antigen remains unknown. These data originate in a study of cytomegalovirus exposure and HLA in healthy donors. Study-wide points: In a later analysis, specific HLA alleles were associated with 15,000 to 20,000 TCR beta sequences at a 0.05 false discovery rate. A classifier reportedly called cytomegalovirus status with high sensitivity and specificity. In an earlier analysis, most TCR beta V segments were productive about 87% or about 30% of the time.

J gave up 2 bases and V 4 bases, and 2 bases lay outside the gene matches. Germline loops: CDR1 PRHDT, CDR2 FYEKMQ (reference sequence). The CDR3 totals 13 residues. A multiplex PCR was run with 60 Vbeta primers and 13 Jbeta primers. Libraries were prepared by immunoSEQ multiplex PCR; TCRdb keeps only in-frame clonotypes and omits some of them. The data contain around 160,000 clones, 78% of them singletons. This chain links TRBV13 with TRBJ2-7; TRBD1 agrees at 7 bases. This receptor was identified in a male donor in good health and CMV-seronegative. Sequenced sample: PBMCs. The CDR3: CASSWTGPYEQYF. The CDR3 region has the DNA TGTGCCAGCAGCTGGACAGGACCCTACGAGCAGTACTTC.